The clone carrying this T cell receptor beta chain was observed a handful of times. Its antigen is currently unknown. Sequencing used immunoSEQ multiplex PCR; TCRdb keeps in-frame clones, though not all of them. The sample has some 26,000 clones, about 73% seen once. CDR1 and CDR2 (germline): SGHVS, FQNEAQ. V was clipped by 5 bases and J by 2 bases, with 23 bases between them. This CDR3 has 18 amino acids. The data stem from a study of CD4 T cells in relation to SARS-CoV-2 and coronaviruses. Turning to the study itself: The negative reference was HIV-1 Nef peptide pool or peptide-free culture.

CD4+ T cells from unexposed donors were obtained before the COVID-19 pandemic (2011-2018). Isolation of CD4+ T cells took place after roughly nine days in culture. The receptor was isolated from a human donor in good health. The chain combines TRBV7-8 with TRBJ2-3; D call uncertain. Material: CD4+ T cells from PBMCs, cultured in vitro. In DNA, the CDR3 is TGTGCCAGCAGCCAAGGACGAATCCGACCTCTTACCACAGATACGCAGTATTTT. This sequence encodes CASSQGRIRPLTTDTQYF.